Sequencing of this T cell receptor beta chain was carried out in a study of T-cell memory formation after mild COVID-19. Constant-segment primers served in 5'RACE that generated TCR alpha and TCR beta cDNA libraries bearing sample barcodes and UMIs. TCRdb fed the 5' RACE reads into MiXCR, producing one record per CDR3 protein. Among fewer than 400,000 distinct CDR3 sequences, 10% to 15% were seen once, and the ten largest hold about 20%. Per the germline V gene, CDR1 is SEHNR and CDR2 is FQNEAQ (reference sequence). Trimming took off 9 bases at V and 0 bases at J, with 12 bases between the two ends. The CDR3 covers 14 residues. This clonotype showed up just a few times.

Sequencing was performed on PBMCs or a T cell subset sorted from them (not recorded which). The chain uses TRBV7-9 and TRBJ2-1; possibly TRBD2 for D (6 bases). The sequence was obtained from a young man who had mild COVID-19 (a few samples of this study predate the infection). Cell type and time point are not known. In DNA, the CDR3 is TGTGCCAGTCCGGCCGGGGGCTCCTACAATGAGCAGTTCTTC. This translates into CASPAGGSYNEQFF.